This T cell receptor (beta chain) originates from a study of brain T cells in children with intractable seizures. CDR1 is SQVTM and CDR2 is ANQGSEA in the germline V gene. The CDR3 loop spans 13 amino acids. V was cut by 4 bases and J by 2 bases, with 10 bases left in between. Profiled with immunoSEQ multiplex PCR; TCRdb holds only in-frame clones, not every one. The sample comprises 60,000 to 65,000 clones, around 95% of which are singletons, and 0.35% to 0.4% rests with the top ten. Here the sequenced sample was peripheral blood, taken at surgery. The V gene is TRBV29-1, the J gene TRBJ2-3; TRBD2 might be the D (6 bases). The origin of this receptor is a boy younger than two with focal cortical dysplasia and intractable seizures. The CDR3 nucleotides read TGCAGCGTTGCGGGACTTTACACAGATACGCAGTATTTT. Amino acid sequence: CSVAGLYTDTQYF.